Each of the 15 T cell receptor beta chains below was sequenced from the same sample in a study of cytomegalovirus exposure and HLA in healthy donors. The PCR was carried out with 60 Vbeta primers and 13 Jbeta primers. Measured with immunoSEQ multiplex PCR; TCRdb has only the in-frame clones, and not every one. The sample has more than 95,000 clones; about 80% are singletons. The specimen sequenced was PBMCs. These receptors all come from a woman aged 45-60 years in good health and CMV-seropositive.

The chain uses TRBV6-6 and TRBJ1-1; a weak D match, TRBD1 (5 bases). Trimming left V 9 bases short and J 3 bases short, with 8 bases between. Germline values: CDR1 MNHNY, CDR2 SVGAGI (reference sequence). The length of the CDR3 is 11 residues. As DNA, the CDR3 is TGTGCCAGTCGGGGGGACACTGAAGCTTTCTTT. This codes for CASRGDTEAFF.

The rearrangement uses TRBV5-1 and TRBJ1-5, with 7 positions matching TRBD1. The length of the CDR3 is 13 residues. The V gene end was trimmed by 5 bases and the J gene end by 7 bases; junction bases not matched to a gene: 6. Germline V gives CDR1 SGHRS, CDR2 YFSETQ. CDR3 amino acids: CASRPDRDQPQHF. CDR3 coding DNA: TGCGCCAGCAGACCTGACAGGGACCAGCCCCAGCATTTT.

This clone occurred once. The rearrangement joins TRBV7-9 to TRBJ2-3, with 12 bases matching TRBD2. CDR1 is SEHNR, CDR2 FQNEAQ, per germline (reference sequence). Trimming cost V 5 bases and J 0 bases; bases outside gene matches: 6. This CDR3 spans 17 amino acids. The CDR3 bases are TGTGCCAGCAGCGTACTAGCGGGGGGAACTAGCACAGATACGCAGTATTTT. Amino acid sequence: CASSVLAGGTSTDTQYF.

The V gene is TRBV10-3, the J gene TRBJ2-5, with TRBD1 matching over 8 bases. Looked up from germline, CDR1 is ENHRY and CDR2 is SYGVKD. Losses at the gene ends were 3 bases for V and 5 bases for J; bases not matched to a gene: 5. CDR3 size: 14 residues. The CDR3 DNA is TGTGCCATCAGTGACGTCAGGGGGCCGGAGACCCAGTACTTC. This encodes CAISDVRGPETQYF.

This chain links TRBV9 with TRBJ2-7, with D uncertain. Germline CDR1 SGDLS, CDR2 YYNGEE. V lost 4 bases, J lost 0 bases, and 14 bases lay in between. This CDR3 contains 15 residues. The CDR3 DNA follows: TGTGCCAGCAGCCTGGGTGGCGGAAGCTCCTACGAGCAGTACTTC. Translated, it gives CASSLGGGSSYEQYF.

The chain carries TRBV4-3 and TRBJ1-2; D is possibly TRBD1 (5 bases). This CDR3 region has 16 residues. Trimming took 2 bases from V and 4 from J, leaving 17 bases between them. The V gene's germline CDR1 is LGHNA and CDR2 YSLEER. The DNA for the CDR3 is TGCGCCAGCAGCCAAACCGGGACTCAGGCCCTCTATGGCTACACCTTC. Amino acids: CASSQTGTQALYGYTF.

The chain is built from TRBV5-6 and TRBJ2-1; D possibly corresponds to TRBD2 (6 bases). The CDR3 sequence is 13 residues long. V was shortened by 4 bases and J by 4 bases, with 9 bases between the two germline ends. CDR1 SGHDT and CDR2 YYEEEE come from the germline V gene. The CDR3: CASSTDYYNEQFF. CDR3 sequence (DNA): TGTGCCAGCAGCACGGACTATTACAATGAGCAGTTCTTC. The entire variable domain, with the rest obtained from reference TRBV5-6 and TRBJ2-1, is as follows: DAGVTQSPTHLIKTRGQQVTLRCSPKSGHDTVSWYQQALGQGPQFIFQYYEEEERQRGNFPDRFSGHQFPNYSSELNVNALLLGDSALYLCASSTDYYNEQFFGPGTRLTVL.

This clone was observed a single time. The chain combines TRBV7-2 with TRBJ2-1, with TRBD2 matching over 9 bases. Trimming took 2 bases from V and 3 from J; bases not matched to a gene: 14. The CDR3 has 19 residues. CDR1 is SGHTA, CDR2 FQGNSA, per germline. The CDR3 reads CASSLKFQREAPIYNEQFF. Written as DNA, the CDR3 is TGTGCCAGCAGCTTAAAGTTCCAGCGGGAGGCCCCCATCTACAATGAGCAGTTCTTC.

This rearrangement joins TRBV9 to TRBJ1-5, with 7 nucleotides matching TRBD1. CDR3 length equals 15 residues. V gave up 0 bases and J gave up 4 bases; unmatched junction bases: 4. The germline V gene has CDR1 SGDLS and CDR2 YYNGEE. The CDR3 region is CASSVEPGGNQPQHF. DNA of the CDR3: TGTGCCAGCAGCGTAGAACCAGGGGGGAATCAGCCCCAGCATTTT. The variable domain in full, with the rest retrieved from reference TRBV9 and TRBJ1-5, is DSGVTQTPKHLITATGQRVTLRCSPRSGDLSVYWYQQSLDQGLQFLIQYYNGEERAKGNILERFSAQQFPDLHSELNLSSLELGDSALYFCASSVEPGGNQPQHFGDGTRLSIL.

CDR3 DNA: TGTGCCAGCAGTTACACTAGCGGGAGCTTTGGGGACGAGCAGTACTTC. Amino acid sequence: CASSYTSGSFGDEQYF. The gene calls are TRBV6-5 and TRBJ2-7; 11 positions agree with TRBD2. CDR1 and CDR2 from the germline V gene are MNHEY and SVGAGI. CDR3 length: 16 residues. V dropped 2 bases and J dropped 5; count of bases not matched to a gene: 8.

J is TRBJ2-1 and V is TRBV11-2, with 9 bases identical to TRBD2. V trimming: 4 bases; J trimming: 5 bases; junction bases outside the gene matches: 6. Looked up from germline, CDR1 is SGHAT and CDR2 is FQNNGV. This CDR3 has 15 amino acids. The CDR3 DNA reads TGTGCCAGCAGCTCGCAAGCGGGGGGCCACAATGAGCAGTTCTTC. Translated, it gives CASSSQAGGHNEQFF.

This sequence joins TRBV12-5 and TRBJ1-1; TRBD1 might be the D (5 bases). V shed 2 bases and J shed 1 base, with 11 bases lying between them. This CDR3 spans 15 amino acids. Germline V gives CDR1 LGHNT, CDR2 FRNRAP. CDR3 protein: CASGLSGGWNTEAFF. The CDR3 region has the DNA TGTGCTAGTGGTTTGAGCGGGGGGTGGAACACTGAAGCTTTCTTT.

V usage is TRBV2 and J usage is TRBJ1-3, with 7 bases lining up with TRBD1. Germline trimming cut 7 bases from V and 4 bases from J; bases unmatched to any gene: 7. Germline V gene lookup returns CDR1 SNHLY and CDR2 FYNNEI. The CDR3 has 14 amino acids. DNA for the CDR3: TGTGCCAGCAATCCGACAGGGAGCGGAAACACCATATATTTT. Translation gives CASNPTGSGNTIYF.

This clone was seen just once. The DNA of the CDR3 is TGTGCCAGCAGCAAAGGATCATCTACGGTCACTGAAGCTTTCTTT. Residues: CASSKGSSTVTEAFF. The V and J genes are TRBV21-1 and TRBJ1-1. TRBV21-1 is recorded as a pseudogene. There are 15 residues in the CDR3.

The chain has TRBV5-1 and TRBJ1-6; 10 nucleotides match TRBD1. The J segment lost 9 bases and the V segment lost 3 bases, leaving 0 bases of the junction unmatched. Per germline, CDR1 SGHRS and CDR2 YFSETQ. The length of the CDR3 is 13 residues. CDR3 sequence reads: CASSWTGGSPLHF. For the CDR3, the DNA is TGCGCCAGCAGCTGGACAGGGGGTTCACCCCTCCACTTT.